These 11 T cell receptor beta chains share one sample of origin, sequenced in a study of blood T cell repertoires in COVID-19. Here immunoSEQ multiplex PCR was the method, and the copy in TCRdb shows in-frame clones only, minus some. The sample includes hundreds of thousands of clones, around 84% of them seen just once. Sequenced sample: peripheral blood. All receptors come from a man between 65 and 85 years old with acute or convalescent COVID-19.

The chain has TRBV7-9 and TRBJ2-7; maybe TRBD1 (5 bases). The CDR3 loop spans 13 amino acids. Germline CDR1 reads SEHNR; CDR2 reads FQNEAQ (reference sequence). Trimming removed 5 bases from V and 2 bases from J, with 10 bases in between. The CDR3, as DNA: TGTGCCAGCAGCCAGGGAAGGACCTACGAGCAGTACTTC. Its translation: CASSQGRTYEQYF.

The chain has TRBV20-1 and TRBJ1-1; 8 positions agree with TRBD1. Germline-derived CDR1 and CDR2 are DFQATT and SNEGSKA (reference sequence). The CDR3 length is 11 residues. The junction had 4 bases not matched to a gene; V was cut back by 3 bases and J by 10 bases. The CDR3 loop reads CSASGQGRAFF. CDR3 sequence (DNA): TGCAGTGCTAGCGGACAGGGTCGAGCTTTCTTT.

The rearrangement links TRBV29-1 to TRBJ2-7, with 9 bases matching TRBD2. This CDR3 comprises 14 residues. The germline CDR1 and CDR2 sequences are SQVTM and ANQGSEA. The V and J ends lost 3 bases and 4 bases, in that order; junction bases with no gene match: 7. The CDR3 DNA sequence: TGCAGCGTTGAGGGCGGGGGGGGCCTATACGAGCAGTACTTC. Residues: CSVEGGGGLYEQYF.

The rearrangement joins TRBV4-3 to TRBJ2-3; no firm D call. The length of the CDR3 is 15 residues. V dropped 1 base and J dropped 2 bases, with 10 bases sitting between them. Per germline, CDR1 LGHNA and CDR2 YSLEER. CDR3 residues: CASSQARGYTDTQYF. The CDR3 nucleotides read TGCGCCAGCAGCCAAGCCCGCGGCTACACAGATACGCAGTATTTT.

This clone appeared once. This chain links TRBV6-2 or TRBV6-3 with TRBJ2-5; 9 nucleotides line up with TRBD1. Germline CDR1 MNHEY, CDR2 SVGEGT. There are 12 residues in the CDR3. V lost 6 bases and J lost 10; bases outside the gene matches: 6. CDR3 sequence reads: CASSWDREVQYF. The CDR3 bases are TGTGCCAGCAGCTGGGACAGGGAGGTCCAGTACTTC.

This clone was detected a few times. The V and J genes are TRBV7-9 and TRBJ2-1, with D tentatively TRBD1 (5 bases). The CDR3 is 15 residues long. The V gene lost 5 bases and the J gene lost 5 bases, with 16 bases spanning the gap. Germline V lookup: CDR1 SEHNR, CDR2 FQNEAQ (reference sequence). This CDR3 is CASSPATAENNEQFF. The DNA of the CDR3 is TGTGCCAGCAGCCCCGCGACAGCAGAGAACAATGAGCAGTTCTTC.

The chain has TRBV6-4 and TRBJ2-7; D perhaps matches TRBD2 (5 bases). V was cut by 6 bases and J by 0 bases, with 9 bases left in between. This CDR3 region has 13 residues. Germline CDR1 MRHNA, CDR2 SNTAGT. The CDR3 loop is CASSGEGSYEQYF. The CDR3 nucleotides are TGTGCCAGCAGCGGTGAGGGCTCCTACGAGCAGTACTTC.

CDR3 in DNA: TGTGCCAGCAGTTACGGGGGGGGCCCGTACAATGAGCAGTTCTTC. Translating it yields CASSYGGGPYNEQFF. The V and J genes are TRBV6-2 or TRBV6-3 and TRBJ2-1; D possibly corresponds to TRBD2 (7 bases). V lost 2 bases to trimming and J lost 4 bases, with 12 bases between them. CDR3 length: 15 residues. CDR1 is MNHEY and CDR2 is SVGEGT in the germline V gene.

The chain recombines TRBV4-2 with TRBJ1-2; tentatively, D is TRBD1 (5 bases). The CDR3 has 15 residues. V lost 0 bases to trimming and J lost 8 bases, with 16 bases between them. Germline V gene data show CDR1 as LGHNA and CDR2 as YNFKEQ. CDR3 protein: CASSQDWDSPGGYTF. In DNA, the CDR3 is TGTGCCAGCAGCCAAGATTGGGACTCGCCGGGGGGCTACACCTTC.

The rearrangement links TRBV23-1 to TRBJ1-4; D uncertain. TRBV23-1 is an open reading frame whose function is uncertain. Between the trimmed V and J ends, which lost 2 bases and 0 bases, there was a span of 25 bases. The CDR3 extends over 21 amino acids. CDR3 coding DNA: TGCGCCAGCAGTCAAGACCGACTTACCCCTTACCAAGTTGCAACTAATGAAAAACTGTTTTTT. Its protein is CASSQDRLTPYQVATNEKLFF.

The rearrangement joins TRBV28 to TRBJ2-3, with 7 positions matching TRBD1. The CDR3 covers 15 residues. V lost 5 bases and J lost 2; bases outside the gene matches: 7. CDR1 is MDHEN, CDR2 SYDVKM, per germline. The CDR3 DNA sequence: TGTGCCAGCAGTACCCCAGGGGGTGTCACAGATACGCAGTATTTT. This translates into CASSTPGGVTDTQYF.